The 30 T cell receptor beta chains below come from one sample, sequenced in a study of control samples from healthy donors and cancer patients. Clones were sequenced by immunoSEQ multiplex PCR, and TCRdb holds only the in-frame ones, with some missing. The profile shows tens of thousands of clones, over 70% of them singletons. The sequenced sample consisted of PBMCs. The receptor set was obtained from a woman aged 55-69 years with lung cancer.

In its sample, this clone was seen a few times. The chain links TRBV2 to TRBJ2-7, with TRBD2 identical over 8 bases. The CDR3 consists of 12 residues. Germline V gene data show CDR1 as SNHLY and CDR2 as FYNNEI. The V and J ends lost 9 bases and 2 bases, in that order; junction bases with no gene match: 3. The DNA for the CDR3 is TGTGCCAGTAGCGGGGCAACCTACGAGCAGTACTTC. This encodes CASSGATYEQYF.

The chain couples TRBV4-1 to TRBJ2-1, with TRBD1 matching over 8 bases. The CDR3 covers 17 residues. From germline, CDR1 is MGHRA and CDR2 YSYEKL. Trimming at V came to 3 bases and at J to 10 bases, leaving 17 bases not matched to a gene. The CDR3 here is CASSQSRDRTPFGEQFF. The CDR3 DNA reads TGCGCCAGCAGCCAGTCCCGGGACAGGACGCCTTTTGGCGAGCAGTTCTTC.

The rearrangement links TRBV19 to TRBJ2-7; D not certain. Germline V gives CDR1 LNHDA, CDR2 SQIVND (reference sequence). Trimming took 1 base from V and 7 from J, leaving 14 bases between them. The CDR3 covers 14 residues. The CDR3 is CASSIGTSPEEQYF. In nucleotides, the CDR3 is TGTGCCAGTAGTATAGGAACCTCCCCTGAGGAGCAGTACTTC.

J is TRBJ2-1 and V is TRBV19; TRBD1 might be the D (5 bases). CDR1 is LNHDA and CDR2 is SQIVND in the germline V gene (reference sequence). The CDR3 is made up of 12 amino acids. With 4 bases removed from V and 12 bases from J, the gap between germline ends came to 13 bases. The CDR3 DNA follows: TGTGCCAGTAGTACCCAGGGCCCCTTGCAGTTCTTC. Translated: CASSTQGPLQFF.

The chain combines TRBV30 with TRBJ1-1; weak D call: TRBD1 (6 bases). The V and J ends lost 2 bases and 12 bases respectively, with 16 bases between them. Germline V gene sequence: CDR1 GTSNPN, CDR2 SVGIG (reference sequence). The CDR3 has 12 residues. The CDR3 DNA sequence: TGTGCCTGGAGTCACAGGGTCGGTAGGTCTTTCTTT. Protein sequence: CAWSHRVGRSFF.

This chain joins TRBV29-1 and TRBJ2-3; D is unresolved. Germline-derived CDR1 and CDR2 are SQVTM and ANQGSEA. Trimming left V 5 bases short and J 4 bases short, with 13 bases between. The CDR3 contains 13 residues. CDR3 bases: TGCAGCGTTAGTACTTTTGGGGCAGATACGCAGTATTTT. Encoded protein: CSVSTFGADTQYF.

The chain couples TRBV19 to TRBJ1-6, with D unresolved. The CDR3 has 12 residues. Germline CDR1 is LNHDA and CDR2 is SQIVND (reference sequence). V lost 8 bases and J 7 bases, leaving 9 bases between the germline ends. CDR3 sequence (DNA): TGTGCCAGTGGGTTCGGGAATTCACCCCTCCACTTT. It encodes CASGFGNSPLHF.

This clone turned up a few times. The V and J genes are TRBV5-4 and TRBJ2-3, with TRBD2 matching over 13 bases. This CDR3 is 17 amino acids long. After removal of 4 bases from V and 5 bases from J, the junction contained 10 bases not matched to a gene. CDR1 SGHNT and CDR2 YYREEE come from the germline V gene (reference sequence). The CDR3, as DNA: TGTGCCAGCAGCACGGGACTAGCGGGACTGGGGCTAGATACGCAGTATTTT. It codes for CASSTGLAGLGLDTQYF.

The chain uses TRBV5-1 and TRBJ2-3; 13 bases fit TRBD2. V was clipped by 8 bases and J by 4 bases; unmatched bases: 4. The CDR3 contains 14 residues. The V gene's germline CDR1 is SGHRS and CDR2 YFSETQ. Written as DNA, the CDR3 is TGCGCCAGTAAGACTAGCGGGAGGCCAGATACGCAGTATTTT. Translation: CASKTSGRPDTQYF.

The chain has TRBV7-6 and TRBJ1-4; maybe TRBD1 (6 bases). Germline CDR1 is SGHVS and CDR2 is FNYEAQ. The CDR3 covers 16 residues. V gave up 5 bases and J gave up 3 bases, with 16 bases separating them. The CDR3 is CASSRPPGGSNEKLFF. Written as DNA, the CDR3 is TGTGCCAGCAGCCGACCCCCGGGGGGCTCTAATGAAAAACTGTTTTTT.

The chain couples TRBV27 to TRBJ1-4, with 10 bases matching TRBD1. Germline V gene data show CDR1 as MNHEY and CDR2 as SMNVEV (reference sequence). Trimming took 7 bases from V and 6 from J; bases not matched to a gene: 8. The CDR3 length is 15 residues. The CDR3 region is CASTPSGTGDEKLFF. The CDR3 coding sequence is TGTGCCAGCACCCCTTCTGGGACAGGGGATGAAAAACTGTTTTTT.

The chain joins TRBV7-6 to TRBJ2-1; D gene unclear. CDR3 length: 17 amino acids. CDR1 is SGHVS and CDR2 is FNYEAQ in the germline V gene. V was shortened by 5 bases and J by 2 bases, with 19 bases between the two germline ends. The CDR3 loop reads CASSPAVGVPAYNEQFF. The CDR3 DNA sequence: TGTGCCAGCAGCCCAGCAGTAGGAGTTCCAGCCTACAATGAGCAGTTCTTC.

This clone occurred once. The chain couples TRBV11-3 to TRBJ2-6; D is unresolved. Trimming cost V 4 bases and J 7 bases, with 8 bases left between them. The CDR3 runs to 13 residues. Germline lookup yields CDR1 SGHNT and CDR2 YENEEA. CDR3 in amino acids: CASSSQKANVLTF. CDR3 coding DNA: TGTGCCAGCAGCTCACAGAAAGCCAACGTCCTGACTTTC. Looking up the rest from reference TRBV11-3 and TRBJ2-6 gives the full variable domain: EAGVVQSPRYKIIEKKQPVAFWCNPISGHNTLYWYLQNLGQGPELLIRYENEEAVDDSQLPKDRFSAERLKGVDSTLKIQPAELGDSAVYLCASSSQKANVLTFGAGSRLTVL.

V and J are TRBV7-3 and TRBJ2-3; D is possibly TRBD1 or TRBD2 (6 bases each). Germline V gives CDR1 SGHTA, CDR2 FQGTGA. This CDR3 spans 14 amino acids. The ends were cut back, 7 bases at V and 1 base at J, with 12 bases in the middle. The CDR3 DNA follows: TGTGCCAGCACGCTGGAGGGGGGCACAGATACGCAGTATTTT. Translated: CASTLEGGTDTQYF. The full variable domain, rest sourced from reference TRBV7-3 and TRBJ2-3, is GAGVSQTPSNKVTEKGKYVELRCDPISGHTALYWYRQSLGQGPEFLIYFQGTGAADDSGLPNDRFFAVRPEGSVSTLKIQRTERGDSAVYLCASTLEGGTDTQYFGPGTRLTVL.

This clone occurred a few times. The CDR3 DNA follows: TGCGCCAGCAGTGTCGGCGGGGGGGGCATGGGGAATGAGCAGTTCTTC. Translating it yields CASSVGGGGMGNEQFF. This chain joins TRBV10-2 and TRBJ2-1; 9 positions match TRBD2. Trimming took 4 bases from V and 7 from J; bases not matched to a gene: 11. Germline V gene lookup returns CDR1 WSHSY and CDR2 SAAADI. This CDR3 contains 16 residues.

The chain is built from TRBV19 and TRBJ2-1, with 8 bases matching TRBD2. The CDR3 extends over 15 amino acids. Germline trimming cut 4 bases from V and 9 bases from J; bases unmatched to any gene: 11. Germline assignment: CDR1 LNHDA and CDR2 SQIVND (reference sequence). The CDR3 DNA follows: TGTGCCAGTAGTACAACCGGGACTAGTGCCACTGAGCAGTTCTTC. Translated, it gives CASSTTGTSATEQFF. Using reference TRBV19 and TRBJ2-1 for the parts outside the CDR3, the full variable domain is DGGITQSPKYLFRKEGQNVTLSCEQNLNHDAMYWYRQDPGQGLRLIYYSQIVNDFQKGDIAEGYSVSREKKESFPLTVTSAQKNPTAFYLCASSTTGTSATEQFFGPGTRLTVL.

V and J are TRBV9 and TRBJ1-3; D remains unclear. Germline V gene sequence: CDR1 SGDLS, CDR2 YYNGEE. V gave up 1 base and J gave up 8 bases, with 7 bases separating them. This CDR3 is built from 12 residues. As DNA, the CDR3 is TGTGCCAGCAGCGTATTCGGGGACACCATATATTTT. Translated, it gives CASSVFGDTIYF.

The chain joins TRBV29-1 to TRBJ1-2, with D unclear. This CDR3 is 15 amino acids long. V dropped 6 bases and J dropped 2 bases, with 19 bases sitting between them. Germline loops: CDR1 SQVTM, CDR2 ANQGSEA. In DNA form, the CDR3 reads TGCAGCGTACAAGGATGGGGTCTGGGGAACTATGGCTACACCTTC. Translation: CSVQGWGLGNYGYTF. Complete variable domain (other parts from reference TRBV29-1 and TRBJ1-2): SAVISQKPSRDICQRGTSLTIQCQVDSQVTMMFWYRQQPGQSLTLIATANQGSEATYESGFVIDKFPISRPNLTFSTLTVSNMSPEDSSIYLCSVQGWGLGNYGYTFGSGTRLTVV.

CDR3 sequence reads: CASSLGTGGTDTQYF. The CDR3 bases are TGTGCCAGCAGCTTAGGGACAGGGGGCACAGATACGCAGTATTTT. V and J are TRBV11-3 and TRBJ2-3, with 9 bases aligning to TRBD1. Trimming at V came to 1 base and at J to 1 base, leaving 0 bases not matched to a gene. Germline V gives CDR1 SGHNT, CDR2 YENEEA. The CDR3 is 15 residues long.

The chain is built from TRBV27 and TRBJ1-1; D is ambiguous. CDR1 and CDR2 (germline): MNHEY, SMNVEV (reference sequence). Trimming shortened V by 3 bases and J by 1 base, and 12 bases separated the two germline ends. CDR3 length equals 15 residues. The CDR3 here is CASSFVARRNTEAFF. For the CDR3, the DNA is TGTGCCAGCAGTTTCGTCGCCCGCAGGAACACTGAAGCTTTCTTT.

The V and J genes are TRBV5-1 and TRBJ1-1, with D unresolved. The CDR3 runs 15 residues. Trimming shortened V by 2 bases and J by 3 bases, and 14 bases separated the two germline ends. CDR1 SGHRS and CDR2 YFSETQ come from the germline V gene. CDR3 residues: CASSLKGGYDTEAFF. The CDR3 DNA sequence: TGCGCCAGCAGCTTAAAGGGCGGTTACGACACTGAAGCTTTCTTT.

The chain recombines TRBV5-5 with TRBJ1-2; the D is unclear. Germline V gene data show CDR1 as SGHKS and CDR2 as YYEKEE (reference sequence). The germline V and J ends were trimmed by 4 bases and 7 bases, with 14 bases remaining between them. This CDR3 has 13 residues. The CDR3 here is CASSPRRAAGYTF. The CDR3, as DNA: TGTGCCAGCAGCCCCAGACGTGCGGCTGGCTACACCTTC.

Written as DNA, the CDR3 is TGTGCCAGCAGCGTAGACGATAACTATGGCTACACCTTC. Its protein is CASSVDDNYGYTF. The V gene is TRBV9, the J gene TRBJ1-2; D is unresolved. Germline V lookup: CDR1 SGDLS, CDR2 YYNGEE. V gave up 0 bases and J gave up 1 base, with 4 bases separating them. The CDR3 contains 13 residues.

The CDR3 nucleotides are TGTGCCAGCAGCGTAAAGAATGAGCAGTTCTTC. Amino acids: CASSVKNEQFF. The chain combines TRBV9 with TRBJ2-1; D unresolved. Per germline, CDR1 SGDLS and CDR2 YYNGEE. V lost 1 base and J lost 7, with 3 bases in between. The CDR3 covers 11 residues.

The V and J genes are TRBV5-1 and TRBJ1-1, with D tentatively TRBD1 (5 bases). Germline V gene sequence: CDR1 SGHRS, CDR2 YFSETQ. V gave up 0 bases and J gave up 1 base, with 10 bases separating them. The CDR3 runs to 15 residues. The CDR3 DNA follows: TGCGCCAGCAGCTTGGTGAGGGGAAGGAACACTGAAGCTTTCTTT. Translation gives CASSLVRGRNTEAFF.

CDR3 in DNA: TGTGCCAGCAGTAGGGAGAGGAAAGAGACCCAGTACTTC. Translated, it gives CASSRERKETQYF. The chain joins TRBV6-5 to TRBJ2-5; D possibly corresponds to TRBD2 (5 bases). Deletions cut 5 bases from V and 3 bases from J, with 10 bases between. The CDR3 sequence is 13 residues long. Looked up from germline, CDR1 is MNHEY and CDR2 is SVGAGI.

This rearrangement joins TRBV3-1 (or the pseudogene TRBV3-2) to TRBJ1-2, with 7 bases aligning to TRBD1. The CDR3 totals 13 residues. Germline loops: CDR1 LGHDT, CDR2 YNNKEL (reference sequence). Unmatched junction bases numbered 10, after V lost 4 bases and J lost 11 bases. CDR3 nucleotides: TGTGCCAGCAGCCTCACCGAGAAGGGGGCGTACACCTTC. Its protein product is CASSLTEKGAYTF.

V usage is TRBV5-1 and J usage is TRBJ1-2; TRBD1 agrees at 9 bases. The CDR3 is 16 residues long. CDR1 is SGHRS and CDR2 is YFSETQ in the germline V gene. Trimming at V came to 0 bases and at J to 3 bases, leaving 6 bases not matched to a gene. CDR3: CASSLAYRQGDYGYTF. In nucleotides, the CDR3 is TGCGCCAGCAGCTTGGCCTACCGACAGGGGGACTATGGCTACACCTTC.

This clone was seen just once. The chain recombines TRBV18 with TRBJ1-5, with D maybe TRBD1 (5 bases). V gave up 6 bases and J gave up 6 bases, with 15 bases separating them. Germline V gene lookup returns CDR1 KGHSH and CDR2 LQKENI. There are 14 residues in the CDR3. The CDR3 sequence is CASSHSNQGQPQHF. Here the CDR3 DNA reads TGTGCCAGCTCCCACTCGAATCAGGGTCAGCCCCAGCATTTT. Drawing the rest from reference TRBV18 and TRBJ1-5, the complete variable domain is NAGVMQNPRHLVRRRGQEARLRCSPMKGHSHVYWYRQLPEEGLKFMVYLQKENIIDESGMPKERFSAEFPKEGPSILRIQQVVRGDSAAYFCASSHSNQGQPQHFGDGTRLSIL.

The rearrangement links TRBV2 to TRBJ1-4; D unclear. Per germline, CDR1 SNHLY and CDR2 FYNNEI. The CDR3 consists of 14 residues. Between the trimmed V and J ends, which lost 7 bases and 5 bases, there was a span of 14 bases. The CDR3 bases are TGTGCCAGCATCTTCTACGGGCAGAATGAAAAACTGTTTTTT. Amino acids: CASIFYGQNEKLFF.